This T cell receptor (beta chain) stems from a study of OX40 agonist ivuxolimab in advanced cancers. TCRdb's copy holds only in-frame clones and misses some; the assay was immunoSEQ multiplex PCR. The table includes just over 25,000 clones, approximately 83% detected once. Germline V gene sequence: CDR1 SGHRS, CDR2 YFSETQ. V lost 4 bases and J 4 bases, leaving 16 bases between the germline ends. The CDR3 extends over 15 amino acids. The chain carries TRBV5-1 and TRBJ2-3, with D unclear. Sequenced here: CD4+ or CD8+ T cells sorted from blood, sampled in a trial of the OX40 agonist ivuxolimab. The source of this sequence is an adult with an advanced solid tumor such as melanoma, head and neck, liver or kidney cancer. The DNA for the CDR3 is TGCGCCAGCAGCCGCATGAACCCTGGGGCAGATACGCAGTATTTT. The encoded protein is CASSRMNPGADTQYF.